This T cell receptor (beta chain) was obtained from a study of T-cell memory formation after mild COVID-19. Study details: The two donors had largely donor-specific TCR clusters.

Germline V gene lookup returns CDR1 MNHEY and CDR2 SMNVEV (reference sequence). The V end lost 7 bases, the J end lost 6 bases, and 15 bases lay between the germline ends. The CDR3 runs 14 residues. TCRdb re-derived calls from the 5' RACE reads in MiXCR, one entry per CDR3 protein. The repertoire consists of over 150,000 distinct CDR3 sequences, with about a fifth occurring once and the leading ten covering roughly 23%. General study findings and limits: The CD4+ clones that contracted clustered mainly within CM and EM, and the CD8+ clones concentrated in EMRA.

A remark on this clonotype: Its antigen is not identified.

This clonotype was sampled from an adult woman who had mild COVID-19 (a few samples of this study predate the infection). Cell type and time point are not known. This rearrangement joins TRBV27 to TRBJ2-2, with D possibly matching TRBD2 (6 bases). Sequenced: PBMCs or a T cell subset sorted from them (not recorded which). In DNA form, the CDR3 reads TGTGCCAGCAACCACGGGGGACCCCCCGGGGAGCTGTTTTTT. Translation gives CASNHGGPPGELFF.